This T cell receptor beta chain comes out of a study of T cells in Graves' hyperthyroidism and ophthalmopathy. Study outcomes and limitations: The model anticipated ophthalmopathy a median around six months pre-onset.

The TCR beta CDR3 regions underwent amplification using RNA transcripts as the source. HTBI primers were the set used in a first-round RT-PCR of the TCR CDR3. TCRdb used MiXCR to reprocess the multiplex PCR reads, holding one entry per CDR3 protein. Of about 350,000 distinct CDR3 sequences listed, roughly 14% are singletons. Trimming shortened V by 8 bases and J by 5 bases, and 14 bases separated the two germline ends. The CDR3 covers 13 residues. In germline, CDR1 is MNHEY, CDR2 SMNVEV (reference sequence). To note about this clonotype: The antigen is not known.

The receptor comes from a woman in her 30s with Graves' hyperthyroidism. The material sequenced was blood. The gene calls are TRBV27 and TRBJ2-3, with a weak D call TRBD2 (5 bases). The CDR3 nucleotides read TGTGCCAGCCGAGGGTTTCCCCTAGATACGCAGTATTTT. It translates to CASRGFPLDTQYF.